A single sample gave rise to the 20 T cell receptor beta chains below, sequenced in a study of blood T cell repertoires in COVID-19. Some clones are missing from TCRdb's copy, which holds only in-frame ones; the method was immunoSEQ multiplex PCR. The table records around 160,000 clones, approximately 83% of them present only once. The sequenced sample was peripheral blood. These receptors all stem from a woman aged 55-75 years with COVID-19, enrolled during active disease.

This chain connects TRBV5-1 to TRBJ2-2; perhaps TRBD1 as D (6 bases). The CDR3 contains 16 residues. Germline CDR1 reads SGHRS; CDR2 reads YFSETQ. Trimming cost V 5 bases and J 5 bases, with 19 bases left between them. CDR3 sequence (DNA): TGCGCCAGCAGGCCCGACCGGGACATCCCGACCGGGGAGCTGTTTTTT. Its protein product is CASRPDRDIPTGELFF.

This clone occurred a few times. Other DNA sequences in this specimen translate into the identical CDR3. This chain connects TRBV5-1 to TRBJ1-5; D is unresolved. With 1 base removed from V and 0 bases from J, the gap between germline ends came to 8 bases. Per germline, CDR1 SGHRS and CDR2 YFSETQ. The CDR3 is 15 amino acids. CDR3 sequence: CASSLSGFSNQPQHF. Here the CDR3 DNA reads TGCGCCAGCAGCTTGAGCGGGTTTAGCAATCAGCCCCAGCATTTT.

The gene calls are TRBV5-4 and TRBJ2-3, with 11 nucleotides matching TRBD2. The J segment lost 0 bases and the V segment lost 1 base, leaving 4 bases of the junction unmatched. From germline, CDR1 is SGHNT and CDR2 YYREEE (reference sequence). There are 17 residues in the CDR3. CDR3 loop: CASSLIAGGRSTDTQYF. CDR3 DNA: TGTGCCAGCAGCTTGATAGCGGGGGGGAGGAGCACAGATACGCAGTATTTT.

This clone was recorded once. The rearrangement uses TRBV7-2 and TRBJ1-2; 9 bases agree with TRBD1. In germline, CDR1 is SGHTA, CDR2 FQGNSA. This CDR3 is 17 amino acids long. After removal of 5 bases from V and 0 bases from J, the junction contained 10 bases not matched to a gene. The CDR3 nucleotides are TGTGCCAGCAGCCCCCGCACAGGGGGCGATTCTAACTATGGCTACACCTTC. Its translation is CASSPRTGGDSNYGYTF.

The chain recombines TRBV6-5 with TRBJ1-5; D is unclear. Germline V gene data show CDR1 as MNHEY and CDR2 as SVGAGI. V lost 5 bases and J lost 4, with 6 bases in between. The CDR3 is 12 residues long. The DNA for the CDR3 is TGTGCCAGCAGTCAGGTAAATCAGCCCCAGCATTTT. Its translation: CASSQVNQPQHF.

The chain carries TRBV3-1 (or the pseudogene TRBV3-2) and TRBJ2-3, with 8 nucleotides matching TRBD2. Germline V gene lookup returns CDR1 LGHDT and CDR2 YNNKEL (reference sequence). The CDR3 covers 16 residues. V trimming: 0 bases; J trimming: 4 bases; junction bases outside the gene matches: 6. CDR3 protein: CASSQDPGGGPDTQYF. DNA for the CDR3: TGTGCCAGCAGCCAAGATCCCGGCGGGGGGCCAGATACGCAGTATTTT.

V and J are TRBV5-1 and TRBJ1-2; 9 nucleotides match TRBD1. In germline, CDR1 is SGHRS, CDR2 YFSETQ. Unmatched junction bases numbered 6, after V lost 1 base and J lost 8 bases. The CDR3 loop spans 14 amino acids. The CDR3: CASSLSGQGNGYTF. In nucleotides, the CDR3 is TGCGCCAGCAGCTTGTCAGGACAGGGGAACGGCTACACCTTC.

The chain couples TRBV7-3 to TRBJ2-1, with TRBD2 as a possible D gene (6 bases). V was shortened by 3 bases and J by 6 bases, with 18 bases between the two germline ends. The CDR3 is 16 amino acids. The germline V gene encodes CDR1 SGHTA and CDR2 FQGTGA. CDR3 residues: CASSLVGEAGRNEQFF. CDR3 in DNA: TGTGCCAGCAGCTTGGTCGGTGAGGCGGGGCGCAATGAGCAGTTCTTC.

The V call is TRBV18, the J call TRBJ1-6; TRBD1 matches 7 bases. The junction had 7 bases not matched to a gene; V was cut back by 6 bases and J by 5 bases. The germline CDR1 and CDR2 sequences are KGHSH and LQKENI. This CDR3 has 15 residues. The CDR3 spells CASSDRTAHNSPLHF. CDR3 sequence (DNA): TGTGCCAGCTCGGACAGGACCGCTCATAATTCACCCCTCCACTTT.

This chain connects TRBV9 to TRBJ2-3; 8 bases are shared with TRBD2. CDR1 SGDLS and CDR2 YYNGEE come from the germline V gene. The trim removed 0 bases at V and 0 bases at J, leaving 9 bases unmatched. The CDR3 length is 18 residues. CDR3 bases: TGTGCCAGCAGCGTAGAGGGCGGGGGGACCGCTAGCACAGATACGCAGTATTTT. Residues: CASSVEGGGTASTDTQYF.

This chain uses TRBV18 with TRBJ2-3; D uncertain. The CDR3 is 12 amino acids. The germline V gene encodes CDR1 KGHSH and CDR2 LQKENI. V lost 4 bases and J lost 4, with 6 bases in between. The CDR3 nucleotides read TGTGCCAGCTCACTGAGCGCAGATACGCAGTATTTT. It codes for CASSLSADTQYF.

This clone showed up just once. The chain carries TRBV21-1 and TRBJ2-6; the listed D gene, TRBD1, was not tested against the DNA. TRBV21-1 is flagged as a pseudogene. There are 14 residues in the CDR3. CDR3 nucleotides: TGTGCCAGCAGCAACAACTCTGGGGCCAACGTCCTGACTTTC. This encodes CASSNNSGANVLTF.

This chain links TRBV4-1 with TRBJ1-3, with 7 bases matching TRBD1. CDR1 is MGHRA and CDR2 is YSYEKL in the germline V gene. The J segment lost 0 bases and the V segment lost 1 base, leaving 12 bases of the junction unmatched. This CDR3 spans 19 amino acids. CDR3 in DNA: TGCGCCAGCAGCCAAGTAACCGGGACAGCCAAAACCTCTGGAAACACCATATATTTT. Protein: CASSQVTGTAKTSGNTIYF.

This chain links TRBV24-1 with TRBJ2-3; D unclear. V lost 5 bases, J lost 2 bases, and 16 bases lay in between. CDR1 and CDR2 from the germline V gene are KGHDR and SFDVKD. CDR3 length equals 16 residues. CDR3 in amino acids: CATSGLRTPDTDTQYF. The CDR3 nucleotides read TGTGCCACCAGTGGTCTAAGAACTCCCGACACAGATACGCAGTATTTT.

Notes on this clone: One end of the junction does not line up with germline, which may come from a read error. V is TRBV19 and J is TRBJ1-6; 7 bases map to TRBD1. The CDR3 has 12 residues. The germline gives CDR1 LNHDA, CDR2 SQIVND (reference sequence). CDR3: CASSTPLDRFAF. For the CDR3, the DNA is TGTGCCAGTAGTACCCCACTGGACAGGTTTGCCTTT.

This chain links TRBV18 with TRBJ2-1; weak D call: TRBD1 (6 bases). The CDR3 loop spans 14 amino acids. In germline, CDR1 is KGHSH, CDR2 LQKENI. With 4 bases removed from V and 6 bases from J, the gap between germline ends came to 13 bases. The CDR3 reads CASSLGQLGNEQFF. For the CDR3, the DNA is TGTGCCAGCTCACTTGGACAGTTGGGCAATGAGCAGTTCTTC. Drawing the rest from reference TRBV18 and TRBJ2-1, the complete variable domain is NAGVMQNPRHLVRRRGQEARLRCSPMKGHSHVYWYRQLPEEGLKFMVYLQKENIIDESGMPKERFSAEFPKEGPSILRIQQVVRGDSAAYFCASSLGQLGNEQFFGPGTRLTVL.

This sequence joins TRBV3-1 (or the pseudogene TRBV3-2) and TRBJ1-4; TRBD1 is a possible D gene (5 bases). CDR1 LGHDT and CDR2 YNNKEL come from the germline V gene (reference sequence). CDR3 length: 14 amino acids. V was trimmed by 7 bases and J by 7 bases, leaving 16 bases between them. For the CDR3, the DNA is TGTGCCAGCACCTCTGGGGGGTTGAGTGAAAAACTGTTTTTT. As protein: CASTSGGLSEKLFF.

The CDR3 DNA sequence: TGTGCCAGCAGGAGAACCGCGGGGGGGCCGAATGAGCAGTTCTTC. Its protein product is CASRRTAGGPNEQFF. V and J are TRBV7-8 and TRBJ2-1, with TRBD2 identical over 9 bases. Germline V gene sequence: CDR1 SGHVS, CDR2 FQNEAQ. The CDR3 is 15 amino acids. V shed 6 bases and J 7 bases; nucleotides not matched to a gene: 10.

This chain links TRBV14 with TRBJ2-3; 7 nucleotides align to TRBD2. J gave up 5 bases and V 4 bases, and 9 bases lay outside the gene matches. The CDR3 spans 15 residues. Germline loops: CDR1 SGHDN, CDR2 FVKESK. The CDR3, as DNA: TGTGCCAGCAGCCTCTTGACTAGCTTTGGAGATACGCAGTATTTT. This encodes CASSLLTSFGDTQYF.

The genes are TRBV9 and TRBJ1-2, with 7 bases lining up with TRBD1. The germline gives CDR1 SGDLS, CDR2 YYNGEE. V lost 0 bases to trimming and J lost 1 base; unmatched junction nucleotides: 6. The CDR3 is made up of 16 amino acids. The CDR3 sequence is CASSVAPWDSNYGYTF. The CDR3 DNA follows: TGTGCCAGCAGCGTAGCTCCGTGGGACAGTAACTATGGCTACACCTTC.